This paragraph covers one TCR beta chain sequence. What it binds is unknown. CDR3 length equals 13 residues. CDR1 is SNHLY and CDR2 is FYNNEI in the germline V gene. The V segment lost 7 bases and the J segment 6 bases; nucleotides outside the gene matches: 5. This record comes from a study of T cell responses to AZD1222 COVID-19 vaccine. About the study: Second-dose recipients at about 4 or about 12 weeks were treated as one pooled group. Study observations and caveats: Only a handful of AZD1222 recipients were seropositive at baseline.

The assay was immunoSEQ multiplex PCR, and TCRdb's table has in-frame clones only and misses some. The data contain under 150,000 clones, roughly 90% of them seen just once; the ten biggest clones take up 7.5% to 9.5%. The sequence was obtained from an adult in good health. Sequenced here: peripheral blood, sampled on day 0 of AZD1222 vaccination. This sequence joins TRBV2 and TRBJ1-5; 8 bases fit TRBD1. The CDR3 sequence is CASTGTGIQPQHF. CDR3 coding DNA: TGTGCCAGCACGGGGACAGGTATTCAGCCCCAGCATTTT.